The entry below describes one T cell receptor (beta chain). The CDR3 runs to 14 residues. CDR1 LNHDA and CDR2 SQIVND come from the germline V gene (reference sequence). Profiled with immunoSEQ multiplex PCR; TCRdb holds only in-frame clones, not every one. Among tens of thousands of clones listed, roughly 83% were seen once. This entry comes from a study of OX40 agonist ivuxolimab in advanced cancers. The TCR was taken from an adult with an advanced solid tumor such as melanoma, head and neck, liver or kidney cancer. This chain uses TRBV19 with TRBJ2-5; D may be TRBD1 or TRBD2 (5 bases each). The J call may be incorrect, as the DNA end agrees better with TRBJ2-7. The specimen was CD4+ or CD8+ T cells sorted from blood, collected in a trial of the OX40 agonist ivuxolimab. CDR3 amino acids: CASSPPGLFSEQYF. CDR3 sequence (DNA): TGTGCCAGTAGTCCGCCGGGGCTATTTAGCGAGCAGTACTTC.